This is a list of T cell receptor beta chains from one sample in a study of shared clonotypes between healthy human individuals. Clones were sequenced by immunoSEQ multiplex PCR, and TCRdb holds only the in-frame ones, with some missing. The table includes hundreds of thousands of clones, 90% to 97% detected once. Source material: naive CD8+ T cells sorted from blood. These receptors came from a woman aged 25 to 39 in good health. The CDR3 runs from the conserved cysteine through the conserved F or W. D genes are given only for firm matches. Expanded clones get a size class; other rows say once, few or many, or leave the size out.

>-|-|TRBJ1-3|TRBV5-1
TGCGCCAGCAGCTCCTATCCTAGCTCTGGAAACACCATATATTTT
CASSSYPSSGNTIYF
>-|TRBD2|TRBJ2-3|TRBV4-1
TGCGCCAGCAGCCAAGAGCCGGGACTAGCGGATACGCAGTATTTT
CASSQEPGLADTQYF
>-|-|TRBJ2-5|TRBV9
TGTGCCAGCAGCCCAGGGTGGGGCGCGGAGACCCAGTACTTC
CASSPGWGAETQYF
>-|-|TRBJ2-7|TRBV27
TGTGCCAGCAGTTTAACGACAGCTCTCCCCCACGAGCAGTACTTC
CASSLTTALPHEQYF
>-|TRBD1|TRBJ1-2|TRBV5-8
TGTGCCAGCAGCTTCGAAACCGGGACAGGGGGCGCCTATGGCTACACCTTC
CASSFETGTGGAYGYTF
>-|TRBD2|TRBJ2-1|TRBV29-1
TGCAGCGTTGAAGGTCGGGAGGGCCGAGGAAATGAGCAGTTCTTC
CSVEGREGRGNEQFF
>-|TRBD1|TRBJ2-2|TRBV18
TGTGCCAGCTCGCGGACAGGTTTAACGCCAAACACCGGGGAGCTGTTTTTT
CASSRTGLTPNTGELFF
>-|TRBD1|TRBJ1-1|TRBV13
TGTGCCAGCAGCTTCAGGGGGCGCACTGAAGCTTTCTTT
CASSFRGRTEAFF
>-|-|TRBJ2-7|TRBV27
TGTGCCAGCAGTCCCCGTGGTCCCTACGAGCAGTACTTC
CASSPRGPYEQYF
>-|-|TRBJ2-1|TRBV4-2
TGTGCCAGCAGCCAAGCCCTAGGCCTTGGGAATGAGCAGTTCTTC
CASSQALGLGNEQFF
>-|-|TRBJ2-2|TRBV7-6
TGTGCCAGCAGCTTAGGGACTAAAGGGAGTGCCGGGGAGCTGTTTTTT
CASSLGTKGSAGELFF
>-|TRBD1|TRBJ2-6|TRBV19
TGTGCCAGTACCTATTATAGGACAGGGGATTTGCTTAGCTCTGGGGCCAACGTCCTGACTTTC
CASTYYRTGDLLSSGANVLTF
>-|-|TRBJ2-7|TRBV28
TGTGCCAGCGTAGGCATACATGAGGCGGAGAGCTACGAGCAGTACTTC
CASVGIHEAESYEQYF
>-|-|TRBJ1-2|TRBV28
TGTGTCGCGGGGTCAGGGGCTGGGTATGGCTACACCTTC
CVAGSGAGYGYTF
>-|-|TRBJ1-2|TRBV7-2
TGTGCCAGCAGCGCCGGAGGGATCTATGGCTACACCTTC
CASSAGGIYGYTF
>-|-|TRBJ2-1|TRBV30
TGTGCCTGGAGTGACCAGGGAGGTGAGCAGTTCTTC
CAWSDQGGEQFF
>-|-|TRBJ1-5|TRBV7-6
TGTGCCAGCAGCTTATACAATCAGCCCCAGCATTTT
CASSLYNQPQHF
>-|-|TRBJ2-3|TRBV19
TGTGCCAGTAGTATCGGCTCGGGAGTTGGTACAGATACGCAGTATTTT
CASSIGSGVGTDTQYF
>-|TRBD2|TRBJ2-1|TRBV27
TGTGCCAGCAGTACGACGGGACTAGCGGGTTTCAATGAGCAGTTCTTC
CASSTTGLAGFNEQFF
>-|-|TRBJ1-1|TRBV28
TGTGCCAGCAGTTTATTTTGGCCTGAAGCTTTCTTT
CASSLFWPEAFF
>-|-|TRBJ1-4|TRBV4-1
TGCGCCAGCAGCCGAAGGTTAGGGACTAATGAAAAACTGTTTTTT
CASSRRLGTNEKLFF
>-|-|TRBJ1-1|TRBV13
TGTGCCAGCAGCTCCGACAGGAACACTGAAGCTTTCTTT
CASSSDRNTEAFF
>-|TRBD2|TRBJ2-1|TRBV11-3
TGTGCCAGCAGCAGAAGCGGGAGGAGGACTGAGCAGTTCTTC
CASSRSGRRTEQFF
>-|-|TRBJ2-1|TRBV19
TGTGCCAGTAGAGTTAGCGGAGCCTCCTACAATGAGCAGTTCTTC
CASRVSGASYNEQFF
>-|-|TRBJ1-3|TRBV6-5
TGTGCCAGCCGGACCATATATTTT
CASRTIYF
>once|-|TRBJ2-1|TRBV13
TGTGCCAGCAGCCCCGACTCCTCGGGAGAGCAGTTCTTC
CASSPDSSGEQFF
>-|-|TRBJ1-2|TRBV19
TGTGCCAGTAGTCCCCAAGGGGGAGAGGAATACCCCGATCATAGGGGCTACACCTTC
CASSPQGGEEYPDHRGYTF
>-|-|TRBJ1-1|TRBV11-1
TGTGCCAGCAGCTTAGGTACGGAGAACACTGAAGCTTTCTTT
CASSLGTENTEAFF
>few|-|TRBJ1-2|TRBV27
TGTGCCAGCAGTTTCCCGACGGGGCATGGCTACACCTTC
CASSFPTGHGYTF
>-|-|TRBJ2-2|TRBV19
TGTGCCAGTAGGGCGATCACCGGGGAGCTGTTTTTT
CASRAITGELFF
>-|-|TRBJ1-2|TRBV28
TGTGCCAGCAGTTTTGGGTCGACCTCGGGCTACACCTTC
CASSFGSTSGYTF
>-|-|TRBJ2-1|TRBV6-5
TGTGCCAGCAGCCCCCGGGACACCTCCTACAATGAGCAGTTCTTC
CASSPRDTSYNEQFF
>-|-|TRBJ2-1|TRBV7-2
TGTGCCAGCAGGCCTACCCCCATGAATGAGCAGTTCTTC
CASRPTPMNEQFF
>-|-|TRBJ2-3|TRBV5-6
TGTGCCAGCAGCTTGGTGGCAGAAGATACGCAGTATTTT
CASSLVAEDTQYF
>-|-|TRBJ2-3|TRBV4-1
TGCGCCAGCAGCCACCCGGGACTTGGGATGAACACAGATACGCAGTATTTT
CASSHPGLGMNTDTQYF